This TCR beta chain was sequenced for a study of T cell repertoires in cytomegalovirus infection. Study at large: Shared public TCR beta signatures pointed to both CMV infection and a matching HLA type.

From the reads, TCRdb called clonotypes with MiXCR, one entry per CDR3 protein. The repertoire holds about 830,000 distinct CDR3 sequences, with 32% as singletons. Notes on the study in general: Dominating the ex vivo response were HLA-C-restricted CMV-specific TCR beta clonotypes. Based on cumulative public TCR beta family frequency, carriers of CMV plus the relevant HLA were identified.

This clonotype was detected only once. The antigen is unknown. Given the absence of the conserved phenylalanine or tryptophan at the CDR3 end, a read error is likely. The sequencing here drew on cultured CD8+ T cells from PBMCs, taken from culture after CMV antigen stimulation. This TCR came from a human donor in good health (CMV status not recorded). Some clones in this sample may be carry-over from other donors' samples.

CDR3 DNA sequence: TGTGCCAGCAGGACAGGGGATACGCAGTATTCT. Translating gives CASRTGDTQYS. The chain couples TRBV27 to TRBJ2-3; 7 positions match TRBD1. Trimming at V came to 6 bases and at J to 6 bases, leaving 0 bases not matched to a gene. Looked up from germline, CDR1 is MNHEY and CDR2 is SMNVEV (reference sequence). CDR3 size: 11 residues.